Listed below are T cell receptor beta chains from one sample, sequenced in a study of T cell responses to AZD1222 COVID-19 vaccine. Sequenced by immunoSEQ multiplex PCR; TCRdb stores in-frame clones only, minus some. The data show under 150,000 clones, about nine tenths seen once. The material sequenced was peripheral blood, taken on day 0 of AZD1222 vaccination. The source is an adult in good health. Each CDR3 is given with its conserved first and last residue. A D gene is named only where the DNA matches it firmly. For some rows the clone size is stated as once, few or many, or as a class when expanded; others skip it.

TRBJ2-7 NA TRBV7-6 15 TRBD2 TGTGCCAGCACCAGACTAGCGGGAGCTGACTACGAGCAGTACTTC CASTRLAGADYEQYF
TRBJ2-7 NA TRBV6-6 16 TRBD1 TGTGCCAGCAGCCGATCCATGACAGGGGGCCTCTACGAGCAGTACTTC CASSRSMTGGLYEQYF
TRBJ1-3 few TRBV19 12 TRBD1 TGTGCCGCGGGACAGGGAATGTTCACCATATATTTT CAAGQGMFTIYF
TRBJ2-5 NA TRBV28 13 NA TGTGCCAGCAGTCTCAGGGTTTTCGAGACCCAGTACTTC CASSLRVFETQYF
TRBJ2-3 NA TRBV27 15 NA TGTGCCAGCAGTTTGTCGGGGCCCCTCGCAGATACGCAGTATTTT CASSLSGPLADTQYF
TRBJ2-5 NA TRBV15 14 TRBD2 TGTGCCACCAGCCCCGGGACTACTCAAGAGACCCAGTACTTC CATSPGTTQETQYF
TRBJ2-3 NA TRBV5-4 14 NA TGTGCCAGCAGCCCTGGGACTTTCACAGATACGCAGTATTTT CASSPGTFTDTQYF
TRBJ2-7 NA TRBV30 13 TRBD2 TGTGCCTGGAGTGAGGGAGGGCCCTACGAGCAGTACTTC CAWSEGGPYEQYF
TRBJ2-1 NA TRBV5-1 17 TRBD1 TGCGCCAGCAGCCCCACCCTCGGGACAGGGGGTTTAGGTGAGCAGTTCTTC CASSPTLGTGGLGEQFF
TRBJ2-1 NA TRBV18 12 NA TGTGCCAGCCAATCCCAGATCAATGAGCAGTTCTTC CASQSQINEQFF
TRBJ2-7 few TRBV5-1 14 TRBD1 TGCGCCAGCAGCTTGGGGGACAGCTCCTACGAGCAGTACTTC CASSLGDSSYEQYF
TRBJ1-4 NA TRBV28 14 TRBD1 TGTGCCAGCAGTGTCGGGACAGTAGATGAAAAACTGTTTTTT CASSVGTVDEKLFF
TRBJ2-7 NA TRBV5-1 15 TRBD1 TGCGCCAGCAGTTTTAGGACAGGGGGCTGGAACGAGCAGTACTTC CASSFRTGGWNEQYF
TRBJ2-7 NA TRBV27 14 NA TGTGCCAGCAGTTATAATAATAGGGAGTACGAGCAGTACTTC CASSYNNREYEQYF
TRBJ2-3 NA TRBV2 15 TRBD2 TGTGCCAGCAGTGAACGGGCGGGAGGGCCAGATACGCAGTATTTT CASSERAGGPDTQYF
TRBJ2-2 NA TRBV29-1 14 NA TGCAGCGTCCAAGCGACGGTCCTGGGCGGGGAGCTGTTTTTT CSVQATVLGGELFF
TRBJ1-1 NA TRBV12-3/TRBV12-4 12 NA TGTGCCAGCAGTTTTTGGGGGACTGAAGCTTTCTTT CASSFWGTEAFF
TRBJ1-5 NA TRBV28 12 NA TGTGCCAGCAGGCGGAGCAATCAGCCCCAGCATTTT CASRRSNQPQHF
TRBJ1-5 NA TRBV19 14 TRBD1 TGTGCCAGTAGTATAACAGGGGTCAATCAGCCCCAGCATTTT CASSITGVNQPQHF
TRBJ1-1 NA TRBV6-6 14 NA TGTGCCAGCGGCATCGACAGATTGAACACTGAAGCTTTCTTT CASGIDRLNTEAFF
TRBJ2-1 once TRBV10-3 16 NA TGTGCCATCAGTGATGGGGGGGGCTCGCTTTACAATGAGCAGTTCTTC CAISDGGGSLYNEQFF
TRBJ1-4 NA TRBV24-1 14 NA TGTGCCACCAGTGATTCAAGGGGCGTTGAAAAACTGTTTTTT CATSDSRGVEKLFF
TRBJ1-5 NA TRBV27 18 TRBD1 TGTGCCAGCAGTTTTCGGTTTAGAGGACAGGGGGACGATCAGCCCCAGCATTTT CASSFRFRGQGDDQPQHF
TRBJ2-1 NA TRBV18 16 TRBD2 TGTGCCAGCTCACCCCTAGCGGGAACGTCACTCAATGAGCAGTTCTTC CASSPLAGTSLNEQFF
TRBJ2-1 NA TRBV2 16 TRBD2 TGTGCCAGCAGTCAGGACCTAGCGGGAGGTTCTAATGAGCAGTTCTTC CASSQDLAGGSNEQFF
TRBJ1-6 NA TRBV18 16 NA TGTGCCAGCTCACCTTCAGGGGTCCGGGGAAATTCACCCCTCCACTTT CASSPSGVRGNSPLHF
TRBJ2-5 NA TRBV7-9 11 TRBD2 TGTGCCAGTAGGGAGGGAGAGACCCAGTACTTC CASREGETQYF
TRBJ2-7 NA TRBV7-9 14 TRBD1 TGTGCCAGCAGCCCCGGGACAGGGGGCTACGAGCAGTACTTC CASSPGTGGYEQYF
TRBJ2-7 NA TRBV7-2 13 TRBD1 TGTGCCAGCAGCAAGGACAGGGTTCGGGAGCAGTACTTC CASSKDRVREQYF
TRBJ2-3 NA TRBV5-5 14 NA TGTGCCAGCAGCTTTGATTATGGCACAGATACGCAGTATTTT CASSFDYGTDTQYF
TRBJ2-1 NA TRBV28 13 NA TGTGCCAGCAGTCAAGCTAGGTCCCATGAGCAGTTCTTC CASSQARSHEQFF
TRBJ1-4 NA TRBV5-1 16 NA TGCGCCAGCAGCTGGGCAGGGGCTGCAACTAATGAAAAACTGTTTTTT CASSWAGAATNEKLFF
TRBJ2-7 NA TRBV29-1 13 NA TGCAGCGTTGAGGTCGGGAGCTCCTACGAGCAGTACTTC CSVEVGSSYEQYF
TRBJ2-2 NA TRBV6-5 13 NA TGTGCCAGCGAAGGGCTTTACACCGGGGAGCTGTTTTTT CASEGLYTGELFF
TRBJ1-1 NA TRBV28 15 NA TGTGCCAGCAGGCGGAAACAGGGCTACGGCACTGAAGCTTTCTTT CASRRKQGYGTEAFF
TRBJ2-7 NA TRBV28 13 NA TGTGCCAGCAGTTCATCCGTGGGATGGGAGCAGTACTTC CASSSSVGWEQYF
TRBJ2-1 NA TRBV7-8 15 TRBD2 TGTGCCAGCAGCTCCTGGGTTGGGGAGGGGAATGAGCAGTTCTTC CASSSWVGEGNEQFF
TRBJ2-2 NA TRBV5-4 17 TRBD1 TGTGCCAGCAGCCCGGGACAGGGGGCGCCTTTCACCGGGGAGCTGTTTTTT CASSPGQGAPFTGELFF
TRBJ1-6 few TRBV10-1 13 NA TGCGCCAGCAGTGAGAACAGTAATTCACCCCTCCACTTT CASSENSNSPLHF
TRBJ2-2 few TRBV10-2 19 TRBD2 TGCGCCAGCAGGGCATCATTTTGGGCGGGAGGGCCGAACACCGGGGAGCTGTTTTTT CASRASFWAGGPNTGELFF
TRBJ2-6 NA TRBV2 18 TRBD1 TGTGCCAGCACTACATCGACAGGGGGGGTCTCTGGGGCCAACGTCCTGACTTTC CASTTSTGGVSGANVLTF
TRBJ2-5 NA TRBV7-3 12 NA TGTGCCAGCAGCTTAACTTTGGAGACCCAGTACTTC CASSLTLETQYF
TRBJ1-3 NA TRBV9 16 TRBD1 TGTGCCAGCAGCGTACAGGGGGGGTTCTCTGGAAACACCATATATTTT CASSVQGGFSGNTIYF
TRBJ2-2 NA TRBV7-2 13 NA TGTGCCAGCAGCTTAGGGGGGGCCGGGGAGCTGTTTTTT CASSLGGAGELFF
TRBJ2-1 NA TRBV7-2 14 TRBD1 TGTGCCAGCAGCTTCGGACAGGGTTACAATGAGCAGTTCTTC CASSFGQGYNEQFF
TRBJ2-7 NA TRBV20-1 14 TRBD1 TGCAGTGCTAGTCTATTGGGACAGGCCTACGAGCAGTACTTC CSASLLGQAYEQYF
TRBJ2-2 NA TRBV7-9 14 TRBD2 TGTGCCAGCAGCTCGGGACTAGAAGCCGGGGAGCTGTTTTTT CASSSGLEAGELFF
TRBJ1-5 NA TRBV23-1 15 NA TGCGCCAGCAGTCAATCGGTGACCGCTAATCAGCCCCAGCATTTT CASSQSVTANQPQHF
TRBJ2-2 NA TRBV6-1 19 TRBD2 TGTGCCAGCAGTGATGGTAGTGTTGCTAGCGGGAAAGGCACCGGGGAGCTGTTTTTT CASSDGSVASGKGTGELFF
TRBJ2-2 NA TRBV3-1/TRBV3-2 16 NA TGTGCCAGCAGCCAATCCTCCAGGGGCAACACCGGGGAGCTGTTTTTT CASSQSSRGNTGELFF
TRBJ1-5 NA TRBV28 15 NA TGTGCCAGCAGACCCCCGGACGCGGGGAATCAGCCCCAGCATTTT CASRPPDAGNQPQHF
TRBJ1-3 NA TRBV3-1/TRBV3-2 15 NA TGTGCCAGCAGACGCTCCCAAGGTCCTGGAAACACCATATATTTT CASRRSQGPGNTIYF
TRBJ2-1 NA TRBV14 15 TRBD2 TGTGCCAGCAGCCCTAGACTAGCGGGGCTCAATGAGCAGTTCTTC CASSPRLAGLNEQFF
TRBJ2-1 NA TRBV2 14 NA TGTGCCAGCAGCAGGGGAGGGGCCTACAATGAGCAGTTCTTC CASSRGGAYNEQFF
TRBJ2-3 NA TRBV27 16 NA TGTGCCAGCAGCCCAGCCTTACAGCGTAAGACAGATACGCAGTATTTT CASSPALQRKTDTQYF
TRBJ2-7 NA TRBV5-4 15 TRBD1 TGTGCCAGCAGCTTGAGCGGGACAGGGGCGGGCGAGCAGTACTTC CASSLSGTGAGEQYF
TRBJ1-2 NA TRBV7-9 14 NA TGTGCCAGCAGTTTAGATCGGGGAAACTATGGCTACACCTTC CASSLDRGNYGYTF
TRBJ1-6 NA TRBV7-2 13 NA TGTGCCAGCAGCTTAGGCAGGGTTTCACCCCTCCACTTT CASSLGRVSPLHF
TRBJ2-6 NA TRBV5-1 16 NA TGCGCCAGCAGCTTGGCCAGCCGCTCTGGGGCCAACGTCCTGACTTTC CASSLASRSGANVLTF